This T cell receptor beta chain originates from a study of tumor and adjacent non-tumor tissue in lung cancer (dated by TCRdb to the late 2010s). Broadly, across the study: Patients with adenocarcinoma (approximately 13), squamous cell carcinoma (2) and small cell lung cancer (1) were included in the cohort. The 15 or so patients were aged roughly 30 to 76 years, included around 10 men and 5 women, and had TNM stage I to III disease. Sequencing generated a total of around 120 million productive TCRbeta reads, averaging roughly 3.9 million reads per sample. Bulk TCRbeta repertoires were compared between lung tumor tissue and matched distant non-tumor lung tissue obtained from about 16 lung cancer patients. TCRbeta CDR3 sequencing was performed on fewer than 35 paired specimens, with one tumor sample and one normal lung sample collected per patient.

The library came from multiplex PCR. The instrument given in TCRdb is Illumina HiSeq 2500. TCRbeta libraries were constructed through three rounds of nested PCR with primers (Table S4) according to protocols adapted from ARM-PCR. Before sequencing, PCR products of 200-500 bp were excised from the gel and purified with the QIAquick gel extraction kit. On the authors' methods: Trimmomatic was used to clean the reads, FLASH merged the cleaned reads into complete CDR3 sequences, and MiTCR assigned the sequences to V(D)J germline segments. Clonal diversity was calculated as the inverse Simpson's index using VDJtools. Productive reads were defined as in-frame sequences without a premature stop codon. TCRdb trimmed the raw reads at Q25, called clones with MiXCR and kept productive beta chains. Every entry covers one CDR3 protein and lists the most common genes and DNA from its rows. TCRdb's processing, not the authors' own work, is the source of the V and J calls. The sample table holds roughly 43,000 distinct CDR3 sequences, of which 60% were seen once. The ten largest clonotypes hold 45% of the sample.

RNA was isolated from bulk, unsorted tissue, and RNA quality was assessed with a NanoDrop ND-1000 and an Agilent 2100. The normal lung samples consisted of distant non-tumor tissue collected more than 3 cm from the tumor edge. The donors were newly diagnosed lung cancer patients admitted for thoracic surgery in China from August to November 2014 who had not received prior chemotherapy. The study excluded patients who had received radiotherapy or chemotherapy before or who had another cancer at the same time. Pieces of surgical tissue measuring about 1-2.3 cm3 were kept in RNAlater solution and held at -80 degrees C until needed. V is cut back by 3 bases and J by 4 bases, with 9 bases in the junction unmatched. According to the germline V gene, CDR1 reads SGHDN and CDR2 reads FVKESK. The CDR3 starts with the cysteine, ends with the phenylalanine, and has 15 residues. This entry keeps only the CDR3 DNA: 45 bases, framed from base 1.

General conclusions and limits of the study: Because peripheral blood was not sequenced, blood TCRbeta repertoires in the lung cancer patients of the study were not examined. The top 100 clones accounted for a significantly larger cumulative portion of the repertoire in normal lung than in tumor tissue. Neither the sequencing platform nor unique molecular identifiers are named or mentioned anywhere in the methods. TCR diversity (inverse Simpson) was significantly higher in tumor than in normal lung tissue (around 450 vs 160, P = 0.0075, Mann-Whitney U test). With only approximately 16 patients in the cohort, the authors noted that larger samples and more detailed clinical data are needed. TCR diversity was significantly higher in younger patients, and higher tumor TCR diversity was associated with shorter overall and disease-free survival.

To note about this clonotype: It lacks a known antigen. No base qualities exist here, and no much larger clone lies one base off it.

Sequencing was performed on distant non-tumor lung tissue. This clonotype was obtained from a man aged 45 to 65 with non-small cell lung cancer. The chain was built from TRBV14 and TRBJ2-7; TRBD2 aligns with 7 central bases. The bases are TGTGCCAGCAGCCAGCTAGCGGTAGGAGAGTACGAGCAGTACTTC. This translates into CASSQLAVGEYEQYF.